One sample yielded the 8 T cell receptor beta chains listed below, sequenced in a study of identical twins. MiXCR was run by TCRdb on the 5' RACE reads, yielding one entry per CDR3 protein. There are around 1.7 million distinct CDR3 sequences in the sample; around 33% occur only once, and more than 0.25% lies in the top ten. What was sequenced was cord blood. The receptors stem from a newborn girl in good health.

V and J are TRBV10-3 and TRBJ2-6; unclear D gene. V lost 3 bases and J lost 0, with 9 bases in between. CDR1 is ENHRY and CDR2 is SYGVKD in the germline V gene. This CDR3 region has 16 residues. CDR3 in DNA: TGTGCCATCAGTGACCCAGCCCGCTCTGGGGCCAACGTCCTGACTTTC. Its translation is CAISDPARSGANVLTF.

This clonotype was seen at least ten times. The rearrangement links TRBV10-3 to TRBJ2-1, with TRBD1 matching over 10 bases. The ends lost 8 bases at V and 7 bases at J; junction bases unmatched: 5. This CDR3 is 13 amino acids long. Per germline, CDR1 ENHRY and CDR2 SYGVKD. The CDR3 DNA is TGTGCCATCGCCGGGACAGGGGTGAATGAGCAGTTCTTC. Translated, it gives CAIAGTGVNEQFF.

A few counts support this clonotype. The chain recombines TRBV10-3 with TRBJ2-7; TRBD2 matches 9 bases. The CDR3 runs to 13 residues. Germline CDR1 ENHRY, CDR2 SYGVKD. V gave up 10 bases and J gave up 0 bases; unmatched junction bases: 4. The CDR3 DNA follows: TGTGCCAGTATAGCGGGAGACTCCTACGAGCAGTACTTC. Its protein product is CASIAGDSYEQYF.

This chain connects TRBV5-5 to TRBJ2-5; D possibly corresponds to TRBD2 (5 bases). This CDR3 is built from 16 residues. Per the germline V gene, CDR1 is SGHKS and CDR2 is YYEKEE (reference sequence). V lost 1 base to trimming and J lost 2 bases, with 15 bases between them. Written as DNA, the CDR3 is TGTGCCAGCAGCTTGTTTGACGGAAGCGGTCAAGAGACCCAGTACTTC. Translation: CASSLFDGSGQETQYF.

This clonotype was observed a handful of times. The chain carries TRBV7-2 and TRBJ2-3; D gene uncertain. The V and J ends lost 4 bases and 1 base respectively, with 9 bases between them. The CDR3 has 14 amino acids. The V gene's germline CDR1 is SGHTA and CDR2 FQGNSA. CDR3 amino acids: CASSWFGGTDTQYF. In nucleotides, the CDR3 is TGTGCCAGCAGCTGGTTTGGGGGCACAGATACGCAGTATTTT. The whole variable domain, remainder taken from reference TRBV7-2 and TRBJ2-3, is GAGVSQSPSNKVTEKGKDVELRCDPISGHTALYWYRQSLGQGLEFLIYFQGNSAPDKSGLPSDRFSAERTGGSVSTLTIQRTQQEDSAVYLCASSWFGGTDTQYFGPGTRLTVL.

This clonotype was found once. The rearrangement joins TRBV4-2 to TRBJ1-3, with 8 bases fitting TRBD1. V was clipped by 4 bases and J by 2 bases; unmatched bases: 4. This CDR3 has 15 residues. Looked up from germline, CDR1 is LGHNA and CDR2 is YNFKEQ. The CDR3 region has the DNA TGTGCCAGCAGCCTGGACAGGGCCACTGGAAACACCATATATTTT. Its protein is CASSLDRATGNTIYF.

This clonotype appeared a few times. The chain couples TRBV12-3 or TRBV12-4 to TRBJ2-1, with D possibly TRBD2 on 5 matching bases. CDR3 length equals 14 residues. V shed 8 bases and J shed 8 bases, with 19 bases lying between them. CDR3 sequence (DNA): TGTGCCAGCCCTTATGGGGAGAGAGGCGATGAGCAGTTCTTC. Residues: CASPYGERGDEQFF.

The chain combines TRBV6-1 with TRBJ2-5; TRBD2 matches 7 bases. V lost 4 bases to trimming and J lost 11 bases; unmatched junction nucleotides: 22. This CDR3 is 17 amino acids long. Per germline, CDR1 MNHNS and CDR2 SASEGT. The DNA of the CDR3 is TGTGCCAGCAGTGCCTTCCGACTAGCCGCCTCCTACAATGAGCAGTACTTC. This sequence encodes CASSAFRLAASYNEQYF.